This entry lists 4 T cell receptor beta chains sequenced from one sample in a study of identical twins. TCRdb recomputed calls from the 5' RACE reads with MiXCR, one row per CDR3 protein. The sample lists about 210,000 distinct CDR3 sequences; less than 10% were seen once. Sequencing was performed on memory (CD45RO+) T cells sorted from blood. The source is a woman aged 18-29 years in good health.

This rearrangement joins TRBV29-1 to TRBJ2-5; no clear D. This CDR3 spans 11 amino acids. Germline lookup yields CDR1 SQVTM and CDR2 ANQGSEA. The germline V and J ends were trimmed by 7 bases and 4 bases, with 10 bases remaining between them. The CDR3 protein is CSAATGETQYF. CDR3 nucleotides: TGCAGCGCCGCGACGGGAGAGACCCAGTACTTC.

This clonotype came up a few times. As DNA, the CDR3 is TGCGCCAGCAGCACCCAGGGAAACCCCACAGATACGCAGTATTTT. It yields the protein CASSTQGNPTDTQYF. The chain couples TRBV5-1 to TRBJ2-3; the D gene is possibly TRBD1 (5 bases). The CDR3 runs 15 residues. Deletions cut 4 bases from V and 2 bases from J, with 14 bases between. Germline V gene lookup returns CDR1 SGHRS and CDR2 YFSETQ.

This rearrangement joins TRBV20-1 to TRBJ1-1; D is undetermined. Germline CDR1 DFQATT, CDR2 SNEGSKA (reference sequence). V dropped 5 bases and J dropped 2 bases, with 12 bases sitting between them. This CDR3 is 13 amino acids long. The chain's CDR3 is CSALRVQNTEAFF. The CDR3 coding sequence is TGCAGTGCTCTTAGGGTCCAAAACACTGAAGCTTTCTTT.

This clonotype showed up many times. The chain carries TRBV12-3 or TRBV12-4 and TRBJ1-6; 8 bases line up with TRBD1. Trimming at V came to 1 base and at J to 6 bases, leaving 2 bases not matched to a gene. The length of the CDR3 is 15 residues. The CDR3 loop reads CASSLGGQANSPLHF. DNA of the CDR3: TGTGCCAGCAGTTTAGGGGGACAGGCTAATTCACCCCTCCACTTT.